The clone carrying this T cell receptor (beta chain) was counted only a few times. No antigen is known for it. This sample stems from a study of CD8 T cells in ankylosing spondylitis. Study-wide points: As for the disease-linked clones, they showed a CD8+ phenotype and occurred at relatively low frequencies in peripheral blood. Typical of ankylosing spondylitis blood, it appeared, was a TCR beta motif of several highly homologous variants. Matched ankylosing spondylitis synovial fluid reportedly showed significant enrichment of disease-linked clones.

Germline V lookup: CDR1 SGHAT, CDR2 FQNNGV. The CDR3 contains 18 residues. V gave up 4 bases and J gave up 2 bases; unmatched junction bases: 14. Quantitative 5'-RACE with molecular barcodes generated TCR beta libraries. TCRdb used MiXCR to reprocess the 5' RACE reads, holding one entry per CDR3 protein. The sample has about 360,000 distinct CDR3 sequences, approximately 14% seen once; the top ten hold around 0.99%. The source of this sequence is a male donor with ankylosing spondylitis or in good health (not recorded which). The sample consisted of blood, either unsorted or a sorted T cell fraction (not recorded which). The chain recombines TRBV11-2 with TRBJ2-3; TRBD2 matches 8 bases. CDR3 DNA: TGTGCCAGCAGCTCCTCCTTCACGGGGGGGACCTACACAGATACGCAGTATTTT. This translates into CASSSSFTGGTYTDTQYF.